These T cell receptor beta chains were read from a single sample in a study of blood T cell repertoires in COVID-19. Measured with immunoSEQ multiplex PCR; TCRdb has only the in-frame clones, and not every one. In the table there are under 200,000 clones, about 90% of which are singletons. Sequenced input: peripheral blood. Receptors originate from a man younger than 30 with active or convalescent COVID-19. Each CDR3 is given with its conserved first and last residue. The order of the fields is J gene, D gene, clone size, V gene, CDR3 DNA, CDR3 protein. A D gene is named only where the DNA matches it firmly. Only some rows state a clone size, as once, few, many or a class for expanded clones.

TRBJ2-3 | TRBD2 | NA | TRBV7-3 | TGTGCCAGCAGCGCTAGCGGGGGGTTCACAGATACGCAGTATTTT | CASSASGGFTDTQYF
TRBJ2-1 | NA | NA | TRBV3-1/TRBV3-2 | TGTGCCAGCAGCCAAGCGGATGAGCAGTTCTTC | CASSQADEQFF
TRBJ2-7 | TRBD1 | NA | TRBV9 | TGTGCCAGCAGCGCCGAGGGACAGGGCGCCTACGAGCAGTACTTC | CASSAEGQGAYEQYF
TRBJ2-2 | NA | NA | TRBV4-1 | TGCGCCAGCAGCCAAGCCCGAGGCACCGGGGAGCTGTTTTTT | CASSQARGTGELFF
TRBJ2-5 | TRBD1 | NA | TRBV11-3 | TGTGCCAGTTCCAGACAGGGTGAAGAGACCCAGTACTTC | CASSRQGEETQYF
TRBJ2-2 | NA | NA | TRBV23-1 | TGCGCCAGCAGTCAACCGAGTCCAAGGGGCACCGGGGAGCTGTTTTTT | CASSQPSPRGTGELFF
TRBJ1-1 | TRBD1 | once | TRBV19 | TGTGCCAGTACCACGACAGGGGGAACTGAAGCTTTCTTT | CASTTTGGTEAFF
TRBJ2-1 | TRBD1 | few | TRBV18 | TGTGCCAGCTCAAGACTCCGGGACAGGCGAACTGATGAGCAGTTCTTC | CASSRLRDRRTDEQFF
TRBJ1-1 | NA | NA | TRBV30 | TGTGCCTGGAGTGTTACGGGGGTGGCAGCTTTCTTT | CAWSVTGVAAFF
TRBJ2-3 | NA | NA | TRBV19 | TGTGCCAGTAGTTCCCAGAGGGCCGATACGCAGTATTTT | CASSSQRADTQYF
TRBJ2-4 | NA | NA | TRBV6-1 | TGTGCCAGCAGTGAACTGAGTCCTGGGGCAAACATTCAGTACTTC | CASSELSPGANIQYF
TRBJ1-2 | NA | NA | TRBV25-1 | TGTGCCAGCAGTGATCAGGGGTTGGAGACCTTC | CASSDQGLETF
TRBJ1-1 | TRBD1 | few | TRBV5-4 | TGTGCCAGCAGAGACAGGGTTAACACTGAAGCTTTCTTT | CASRDRVNTEAFF
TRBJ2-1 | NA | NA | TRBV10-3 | TGTGCCACTTTAGGCGAGGGGGGGCAGGGTGAGCAGTTCTTC | CATLGEGGQGEQFF
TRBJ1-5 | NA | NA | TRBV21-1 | TGTGCCAGCAGCAAAGTAGGACAGGGGGGCAATCAGCCCCAGCATTTT | CASSKVGQGGNQPQHF
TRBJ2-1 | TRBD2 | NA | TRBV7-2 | TGTGCCAGCAGCCAAAAACTAGCGGGAGTTAGGAATGAGCAGTTCTTC | CASSQKLAGVRNEQFF
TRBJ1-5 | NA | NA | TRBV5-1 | TGCGCCAGCAGCTTGGACCCAGGGCATCAACAGCCCCAGCATTTT | CASSLDPGHQQPQHF
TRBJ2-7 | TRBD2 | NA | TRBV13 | TGTGCCAGCAGCCCCCACGGGGGAGGGAACTACGAGCAGTACTTC | CASSPHGGGNYEQYF
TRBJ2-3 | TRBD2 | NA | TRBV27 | TGTGCCGGGGCCATCTGGCGGGGGGGCATGAATACGCAGTATTTT | CAGAIWRGGMNTQYF
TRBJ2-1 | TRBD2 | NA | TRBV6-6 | TGTGCCAGCAGCCTCGGACTAGCGGGGGGGATCGATGAGCAGTTCTTC | CASSLGLAGGIDEQFF
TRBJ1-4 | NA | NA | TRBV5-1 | TGCGCCAGCAGGGTTGGAGGGATGGAACGAAAACTGTTTTTT | CASRVGGMERKLFF
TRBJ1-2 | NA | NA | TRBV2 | TGTGCCAGCAGTGAAAGGGCAGGGGATCATCGTGGCTACACCTTC | CASSERAGDHRGYTF
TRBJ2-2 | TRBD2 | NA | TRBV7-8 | TGTGCCAGCAACCGGCCGGGACTAGCGAACACCGGGGAGCTGTTTTTT | CASNRPGLANTGELFF
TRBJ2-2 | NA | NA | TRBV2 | TGTGCCAGCAGGACAGAGCACACCGGGGAGCTGTTTTTT | CASRTEHTGELFF
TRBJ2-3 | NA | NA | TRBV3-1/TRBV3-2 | TGTGCCAGCAGCCAAGAGCGGTCGTCAGGGGCAGATACGCAGTATTTT | CASSQERSSGADTQYF
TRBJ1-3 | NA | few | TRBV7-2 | TGTGCCAGCAGCTTAGGCGGAGGGCTAGCTGGAAACACCATATATTTT | CASSLGGGLAGNTIYF
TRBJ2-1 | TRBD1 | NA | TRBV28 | TGTGCCAGCAGTTCCGGGACAGGGGTTCGAAATGAGCAGTTCTTC | CASSSGTGVRNEQFF
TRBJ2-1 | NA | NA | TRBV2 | TGTGCCAGCAGTGAAGCTAGGGGGGGTGAGCAGTTCTTC | CASSEARGGEQFF
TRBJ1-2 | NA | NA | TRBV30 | TGTGCCTGGAGCCGGAACTATGGCTACACCTTC | CAWSRNYGYTF
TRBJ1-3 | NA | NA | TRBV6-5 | TGTGCCAGCAGTTACGAACTTCGCTCTGGAAACACCATATATTTT | CASSYELRSGNTIYF
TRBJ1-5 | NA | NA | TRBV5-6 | TGTGCCAGCAGCTTGGCAGGGTCGGGCAATCAGCCCCAGCATTTT | CASSLAGSGNQPQHF
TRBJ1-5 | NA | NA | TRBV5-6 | TGTGCCAGCAGCCCCGGAGGGCAGGGCAATCAGCCCCAGCATTTT | CASSPGGQGNQPQHF
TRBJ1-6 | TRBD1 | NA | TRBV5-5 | TGTGCCAGCACCATGGACAGGGGTAATTCACCCCTCCACTTT | CASTMDRGNSPLHF
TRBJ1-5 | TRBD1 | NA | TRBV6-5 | TGTGCCAGCAGTCGAGACAGGGAAAGGGATCAGCCCCAGCATTTT | CASSRDRERDQPQHF
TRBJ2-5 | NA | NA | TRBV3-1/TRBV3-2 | TGTGCCAGCAGCCAAGGACTAGGGGAAAGGGCCCAGTACTTC | CASSQGLGERAQYF
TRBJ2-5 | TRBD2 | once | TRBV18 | TGTGCCAGCTCACGTCTAGCGGTCCAAGAGACCCAGTACTTC | CASSRLAVQETQYF
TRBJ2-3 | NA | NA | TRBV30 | TGTGCCTGGAACCAGCGGCCCACAGATACGCAGTATTTT | CAWNQRPTDTQYF
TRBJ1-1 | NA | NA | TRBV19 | TGTGCCAGTAGTTTCTCGGTAAACACTGAAGCTTTCTTT | CASSFSVNTEAFF
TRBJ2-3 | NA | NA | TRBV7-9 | TGTGCCAGCAGCTTAGGAACGGTCCCGGGTACGCAGTATTTT | CASSLGTVPGTQYF
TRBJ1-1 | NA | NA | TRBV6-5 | TGTGCCACCCGGGGGGCGAACACTGAAGCTTTCTTT | CATRGANTEAFF
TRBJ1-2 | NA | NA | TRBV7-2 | TGTGCCAGCAGCCCCGGGGGGTGGGGTGGCTACACCTTC | CASSPGGWGGYTF
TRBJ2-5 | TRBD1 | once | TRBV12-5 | TGTGCTAGTGGTTTGCTCACTCGGGACAGGGGGCGCGGGGAGACCCAGTACTTC | CASGLLTRDRGRGETQYF
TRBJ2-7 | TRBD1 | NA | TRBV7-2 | TGTGCCAGCAGCTTAGTGGGTCAGGGGGTCGAGCAGTACTTC | CASSLVGQGVEQYF
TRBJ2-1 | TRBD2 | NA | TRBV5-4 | TGTGCCAGCAGCTTGAGGCTAGCGGGAGGAAATGAGCAGTTCTTC | CASSLRLAGGNEQFF
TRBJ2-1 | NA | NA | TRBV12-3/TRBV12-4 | TGTGCCAGCAGTTTAATAAATGAGCAGTTCTTC | CASSLINEQFF
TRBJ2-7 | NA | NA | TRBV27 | TGTGCCAGCAGCAGCCGCTCCAGGGCGAGCTCCTACGAGCAGTACTTC | CASSSRSRASSYEQYF
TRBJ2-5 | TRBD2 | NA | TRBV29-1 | TGCAGCGTTGTTGCTAGCGGGGTGGAGACCCAGTACTTC | CSVVASGVETQYF
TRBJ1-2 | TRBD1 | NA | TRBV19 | TGTGCCAGTAGTATAGTCCTGACAGGGAACTATGGCTACACCTTC | CASSIVLTGNYGYTF
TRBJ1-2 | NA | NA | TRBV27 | TGTGCCAGCAGTTTACGGGCAGGGTTCTATCCGTATGGCTACACCTTC | CASSLRAGFYPYGYTF
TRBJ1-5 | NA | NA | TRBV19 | TGTGCCAGTTCACAAAATGTTAATCAGCCCCAGCATTTT | CASSQNVNQPQHF